Below are 32 T cell receptor beta chains sequenced from a single sample in a study of T cells in Graves' hyperthyroidism and ophthalmopathy. Researchers amplified the TCR beta CDR3 regions from RNA transcripts. The study used the HTBI primer set for a first-round RT-PCR of the TCR CDR3. TCRdb independently ran MiXCR on the multiplex PCR reads; one entry per CDR3 protein. The sample has about 560,000 distinct CDR3 sequences, approximately 14% seen once. Sequenced material: blood. Receptor source: a woman aged 25 to 45 with Graves' hyperthyroidism.

This clonotype has at least ten counts. The chain's CDR3 is CASSLGGFYNEQFF. CDR3 nucleotide sequence: TGTGCCAGCAGCTTGGGCGGGTTTTACAATGAGCAGTTCTTC. The V gene is TRBV7-8, the J gene TRBJ2-1, with D possibly matching TRBD2 (5 bases). Germline CDR1 is SGHVS and CDR2 is FQNEAQ. Trimming took 3 bases from V and 4 from J, leaving 10 bases between them. This CDR3 comprises 14 residues.

At least ten counts were recorded for this clonotype. This chain connects TRBV3-1 to TRBJ2-1, with TRBD2 as a possible D gene (6 bases). The V gene's germline CDR1 is LGHDT and CDR2 YNNKEL (reference sequence). The CDR3 is 15 amino acids. The V end lost 0 bases, the J end lost 9 bases, and 15 bases lay between the germline ends. For the CDR3, the DNA is TGTGCCAGCAGCCAAGAGTTTATTAGGCGGGGTGAGCAGTTCTTC. The encoded protein is CASSQEFIRRGEQFF.

This clonotype was detected only a few times. The chain is built from TRBV27 and TRBJ1-5, with 7 positions matching TRBD1. The CDR3 totals 17 residues. Germline-derived CDR1 and CDR2 are MNHEY and SMNVEV (reference sequence). J gave up 5 bases and V 0 bases, and 10 bases lay outside the gene matches. CDR3 region: CASSLSWSTGLHQPQHF. CDR3 nucleotides: TGTGCCAGCAGTTTATCGTGGTCGACAGGGCTACATCAGCCCCAGCATTTT.

This clonotype was seen at least ten times. J is TRBJ2-7 and V is TRBV28; TRBD1 is a possible D gene (6 bases). The V gene lost 3 bases and the J gene lost 4 bases, with 16 bases spanning the gap. CDR3 length equals 15 residues. Germline CDR1 reads MDHEN; CDR2 reads SYDVKM. CDR3 region: CASSLPGEVDYEQYF. DNA for the CDR3: TGTGCCAGCAGTTTGCCAGGGGAAGTTGATTACGAGCAGTACTTC.

Many counts were recorded for this clonotype. The chain uses TRBV3-1 and TRBJ2-1; D is unresolved. The V end lost 0 bases, the J end lost 5 bases, and 8 bases lay between the germline ends. The germline V gene encodes CDR1 LGHDT and CDR2 YNNKEL (reference sequence). The CDR3 has 14 residues. CDR3: CASSQDHLHNEQFF. DNA for the CDR3: TGTGCCAGCAGCCAAGATCACCTCCACAATGAGCAGTTCTTC.

This clonotype turned up a few times. This sequence joins TRBV27 and TRBJ1-1, with no clear D. V lost 5 bases and J 4 bases, leaving 14 bases between the germline ends. The length of the CDR3 is 14 residues. Germline V lookup: CDR1 MNHEY, CDR2 SMNVEV (reference sequence). Here the CDR3 reads CASSPLTSPTEAFF. The CDR3 DNA sequence: TGTGCCAGCAGTCCACTGACATCGCCCACTGAAGCTTTCTTT.

In this sample, this clonotype turned up many times. This chain links TRBV12-3 or TRBV12-4 with TRBJ2-7; 7 bases are shared with TRBD1. Unmatched junction bases numbered 6, after V lost 6 bases and J lost 4 bases. The CDR3 spans 13 residues. The CDR3 spells CASRQGKLYEQYF. Here the CDR3 DNA reads TGTGCCAGCAGACAGGGGAAGTTATACGAGCAGTACTTC.

The table lists this clonotype with many counts. This chain connects TRBV7-3 to TRBJ2-6, with a possible D match to TRBD2 (6 bases). Trimming cost V 5 bases and J 4 bases, with 15 bases left between them. Germline V gives CDR1 SGHTA, CDR2 FQGTGA. The CDR3 extends over 16 amino acids. In DNA, the CDR3 is TGTGCCAGCAGCCCAATCGGGGGATCCGGGGCCAACGTCCTGACTTTC. Translated: CASSPIGGSGANVLTF.

This clonotype has ten or more counts. The chain combines TRBV30 with TRBJ1-2; no clear D. Deletions cut 7 bases from V and 8 bases from J, with 26 bases between. Germline CDR1 is GTSNPN and CDR2 is SVGIG (reference sequence). The CDR3 has 15 residues. The CDR3 sequence: CAYRGRGWDSGGYTF. DNA for the CDR3: TGTGCCTATCGAGGGCGGGGTTGGGATAGTGGCGGCTACACCTTC.

The gene calls are TRBV18 and TRBJ2-2; 7 bases line up with TRBD2. Trimming cost V 5 bases and J 1 base; bases outside gene matches: 4. CDR1 is KGHSH, CDR2 LQKENI, per germline. The CDR3 is 15 residues long. The CDR3 sequence: CASSTGLMNTGELFF. The CDR3 DNA is TGTGCCAGCTCAACGGGACTAATGAACACCGGGGAGCTGTTTTTT.

Many counts were recorded for this clonotype. The chain links TRBV7-9 to TRBJ2-7; 7 bases match TRBD1. The CDR3 totals 14 residues. Germline lookup yields CDR1 SEHNR and CDR2 FQNEAQ (reference sequence). V was clipped by 5 bases and J by 3 bases; unmatched bases: 7. The CDR3, as DNA: TGTGCCAGCAGCGCCGACAGGGCCCTCTACGAGCAGTACTTC. Amino acids: CASSADRALYEQYF.

The J gene is TRBJ2-1, the V gene TRBV4-3; 14 bases agree with TRBD2. Losses at the gene ends were 3 bases for V and 7 bases for J; bases not matched to a gene: 8. The V gene's germline CDR1 is LGHNA and CDR2 YSLEER. CDR3 length equals 17 residues. In DNA form, the CDR3 reads TGCGCCAGCAGCCAGACGACTAGCGGGAGGGCCCAGAATGAGCAGTTCTTC. Amino acid sequence: CASSQTTSGRAQNEQFF.

This clonotype occurred many times. CDR3 sequence: CASSPTLLAGGYEQYF. The CDR3 nucleotides read TGTGCCAGCTCACCAACCCTACTAGCGGGAGGGTACGAGCAGTACTTC. The V and J genes are TRBV18 and TRBJ2-7, with TRBD2 identical over 13 bases. CDR1 and CDR2 (germline): KGHSH, LQKENI. This CDR3 contains 16 residues. Unmatched junction bases numbered 5, after V lost 2 bases and J lost 4 bases. Complete variable domain (other parts from reference TRBV18 and TRBJ2-7): NAGVMQNPRHLVRRRGQEARLRCSPMKGHSHVYWYRQLPEEGLKFMVYLQKENIIDESGMPKERFSAEFPKEGPSILRIQQVVRGDSAAYFCASSPTLLAGGYEQYFGPGTRLTVT.

The table lists this clonotype with a few counts. V and J are TRBV6-1 and TRBJ1-6; 8 bases are shared with TRBD1. CDR3 length: 14 amino acids. V shed 8 bases and J 10 bases; nucleotides not matched to a gene: 10. Germline V gene data show CDR1 as MNHNS and CDR2 as SASEGT. In DNA form, the CDR3 reads TGTGCCAGCTCGGAGACAGGGGATCAATCACCCCTCCACTTT. The encoded protein is CASSETGDQSPLHF.

This clonotype has more than one count but fewer than ten. The chain carries TRBV7-9 and TRBJ1-5, with D possibly TRBD1 on 5 matching bases. Germline V lookup: CDR1 SEHNR, CDR2 FQNEAQ (reference sequence). The germline V and J ends were trimmed by 5 bases and 5 bases, with 16 bases remaining between them. This CDR3 contains 15 residues. CDR3 sequence: CASSPTGSGDQPQHF. The CDR3 nucleotides read TGTGCCAGCAGCCCTACAGGTTCTGGGGATCAGCCCCAGCATTTT. Full variable domain (missing parts from reference TRBV7-9 and TRBJ1-5): DTGVSQNPRHKITKRGQNVTFRCDPISEHNRLYWYRQTLGQGPEFLTYFQNEAQLEKSRLLSDRFSAERPKGSFSTLEIQRTEQGDSAMYLCASSPTGSGDQPQHFGDGTRLSIL.

There are many counts of this clonotype. The chain has TRBV3-1 and TRBJ2-5; D unclear. The CDR3 is 13 residues long. Trimming pared 4 bases from V and 0 bases from J, leaving 6 bases between. The germline gives CDR1 LGHDT, CDR2 YNNKEL (reference sequence). DNA of the CDR3: TGTGCCAGCAGCCTGTACAACCAAGAGACCCAGTACTTC. It translates to CASSLYNQETQYF.

The chain couples TRBV12-3 or TRBV12-4 to TRBJ2-2; D unclear. The CDR3 spans 15 residues. V was trimmed by 5 bases and J by 0 bases, leaving 10 bases between them. For the CDR3, the DNA is TGTGCCAGCAGTCGACACAGCGCGAACACCGGGGAGCTGTTTTTT. Translating gives CASSRHSANTGELFF.

The chain couples TRBV27 to TRBJ2-7, with D possibly TRBD2 on 5 matching bases. Germline-derived CDR1 and CDR2 are MNHEY and SMNVEV (reference sequence). The CDR3 sequence is 14 residues long. Trimming shortened V by 6 bases and J by 2 bases, and 14 bases separated the two germline ends. The CDR3 spells CASRILAGPYEQYF. The CDR3 DNA reads TGTGCCAGCAGAATCCTCGCGGGTCCCTACGAGCAGTACTTC.

This clonotype has more than one count but fewer than ten. The rearrangement joins TRBV6-1 to TRBJ2-7; D is uncertain. With 3 bases removed from V and 6 bases from J, the gap between germline ends came to 15 bases. The germline V gene encodes CDR1 MNHNS and CDR2 SASEGT. The CDR3 is 14 amino acids. CDR3 amino acids: CASSEPPEPGEQYF. CDR3 bases: TGTGCCAGCAGTGAGCCCCCCGAACCCGGCGAGCAGTACTTC.

This clonotype was found many times. This rearrangement joins TRBV24-1 to TRBJ2-1; TRBD1 matches 7 bases. Germline V lookup: CDR1 KGHDR, CDR2 SFDVKD. With V trimmed by 3 bases and J by 6 bases, 7 bases remained unmatched. This CDR3 is built from 15 residues. CDR3 region: CATSDHQDRTNEQFF. The CDR3 DNA reads as TGTGCCACCAGTGATCACCAGGACAGGACCAATGAGCAGTTCTTC.

This clonotype was counted between two and nine times. The chain couples TRBV4-1 to TRBJ2-1; D is unclear. This CDR3 is built from 13 residues. Germline assignment: CDR1 MGHRA and CDR2 YSYEKL. Trimming cost V 4 bases and J 9 bases, with 13 bases left between them. The CDR3 DNA reads TGCGCCAGCAGCCGGATAGACCGCGGTGAGCAGTTCTTC. Amino acid sequence: CASSRIDRGEQFF.

This clonotype was detected ten times or more. This sequence joins TRBV20-1 and TRBJ2-7; 11 nucleotides align to TRBD2. Germline-derived CDR1 and CDR2 are DFQATT and SNEGSKA (reference sequence). CDR3 length equals 16 residues. The J segment lost 3 bases and the V segment lost 6 bases, leaving 13 bases of the junction unmatched. The CDR3, as DNA: TGCAGTGCCAGGGGAACTAGCGGGAGTAACTTCTACGAGCAGTACTTC. This encodes CSARGTSGSNFYEQYF.

This clonotype was recorded many times. The chain links TRBV18 to TRBJ2-3; the D is unclear. CDR3 length equals 14 residues. From germline, CDR1 is KGHSH and CDR2 LQKENI. V lost 3 bases and J lost 2, with 9 bases in between. CDR3 sequence reads: CASSPGGTTDTQYF. As DNA, the CDR3 is TGTGCCAGCTCACCGGGCGGAACCACAGATACGCAGTATTTT.

The sample holds a few counts of this clonotype. V gene TRBV24-1 combines with J gene TRBJ2-5; 8 nucleotides match TRBD1. In germline, CDR1 is KGHDR, CDR2 SFDVKD. Trimming took 7 bases from V and 4 from J; bases not matched to a gene: 4. This CDR3 region has 13 residues. As DNA, the CDR3 is TGTGCCACCAGCGCAGACAGGGGAGAGACCCAGTACTTC. Translation: CATSADRGETQYF.

This clonotype was counted ten times or more. The chain employs TRBV13 and TRBJ2-1; 11 positions agree with TRBD2. V trimming: 2 bases; J trimming: 5 bases; junction bases outside the gene matches: 5. The CDR3 has 16 amino acids. Germline loops: CDR1 PRHDT, CDR2 FYEKMQ (reference sequence). The CDR3 reads CASSLNIAGGHNEQFF. CDR3 DNA sequence: TGTGCCAGCAGCTTAAATATAGCGGGAGGGCACAATGAGCAGTTCTTC.

V usage is TRBV29-1 and J usage is TRBJ2-3; D tentatively fits TRBD1 or TRBD2 (6 bases each). The CDR3 spans 17 residues. Germline lookup yields CDR1 SQVTM and CDR2 ANQGSEA. The V end lost 0 bases, the J end lost 2 bases, and 18 bases lay between the germline ends. The CDR3 DNA is TGCAGCGTTGAAGATCGGGTAGGGGGGAGGTACACAGATACGCAGTATTTT. Residues: CSVEDRVGGRYTDTQYF.

This clonotype was counted a few times. The CDR3 sequence: CASSYSRQGGGTEAFF. DNA of the CDR3: TGTGCCAGCAGTTACTCGCGACAGGGAGGGGGCACTGAAGCTTTCTTT. The chain joins TRBV6-2 or TRBV6-3 to TRBJ1-1; 7 bases match TRBD1. This CDR3 has 16 amino acids. J gave up 4 bases and V 0 bases, and 8 bases lay outside the gene matches. Germline-derived CDR1 and CDR2 are MNHEY and SVGEGT.

J is TRBJ1-1 and V is TRBV25-1; a possible D gene is TRBD1 (5 bases). CDR1 MGHDK and CDR2 SYGVNS come from the germline V gene. The length of the CDR3 is 11 residues. Trimming stripped 4 bases from V and 11 bases from J, with 11 bases between. The CDR3 loop reads CASSGTEGAFF. The CDR3 bases are TGTGCCAGCAGTGGAACTGAGGGGGCTTTCTTT.

Details on this clonotype: A much larger clonotype is one base distant, so this may be a read error. The J gene is TRBJ2-1, the V gene TRBV20-1; D is perhaps TRBD2 (6 bases). This CDR3 region has 14 residues. Trimming shortened V by 3 bases and J by 4 bases, and 13 bases separated the two germline ends. Germline V gene data show CDR1 as DFQATT and CDR2 as SNEGSKA (reference sequence). In DNA, the CDR3 is TGCAGTGCTAGCTCGCTAGCGAATTACAATGAGCAGTTCTTC. Its protein is CSASSLANYNEQFF.

As DNA, the CDR3 is TGCAGCGTTGAAGCTGTCGATACGCAGTATTTT. Translating it yields CSVEAVDTQYF. The chain uses TRBV29-1 and TRBJ2-3; no clear D. The V gene's germline CDR1 is SQVTM and CDR2 ANQGSEA. V was cut by 1 base and J by 6 bases, with 5 bases left in between. The CDR3 sequence is 11 residues long.

This clonotype was recorded many times. This sequence joins TRBV27 and TRBJ1-2; 7 bases match TRBD1. Germline CDR1 reads MNHEY; CDR2 reads SMNVEV (reference sequence). The CDR3 spans 13 residues. The trim removed 5 bases at V and 0 bases at J, leaving 0 bases unmatched. The DNA of the CDR3 is TGTGCCAGCAGTGACAGGGCTAACTATGGCTACACCTTC. Protein sequence: CASSDRANYGYTF.

This clonotype was observed at least ten times. V and J are TRBV6-1 and TRBJ1-5; a weak D match, TRBD1 (5 bases). This CDR3 is built from 15 residues. The V end lost 2 bases, the J end lost 2 bases, and 10 bases lay between the germline ends. Germline CDR1 MNHNS, CDR2 SASEGT. The CDR3 protein is CASSERSRGNQPQHF. CDR3 coding DNA: TGTGCCAGCAGTGAAAGAAGCAGGGGCAATCAGCCCCAGCATTTT.